This TCR beta chain was profiled in a study of T-cell memory formation after mild COVID-19. The wider study: Clustering of TCRs was largely donor specific. The study, taken as a whole, reports: Nothing showed for sure that second-wave clones peaking on day 37 were SARS-CoV-2 specific. Within pre-infection memory, some responding clones were found, suggesting cross-reactive memory joined.

Germline V gives CDR1 KGHSH, CDR2 LQKENI. The CDR3 has 16 residues. The V gene lost 3 bases and the J gene lost 0 bases, with 12 bases spanning the gap. About this clonotype itself: Its antigen is undetermined.

Amplification by 5'RACE using constant-segment primers produced TCR alpha and TCR beta cDNA libraries that carried sample barcodes and UMIs. MiXCR, applied by TCRdb to the 5' RACE reads, yields one record per CDR3 protein. Of about 470,000 distinct CDR3 sequences detected, roughly 23% appear once; the ten largest clones hold around an eighth. The receptor was derived from an adult woman who had mild COVID-19 (a few samples of this study predate the infection). Cell type and time point are not known. Material: PBMCs or a T cell subset sorted from them (not recorded which). V is TRBV18 and J is TRBJ1-3; D is ambiguous. The CDR3, as DNA: TGTGCCAGCTCACCCCAAATGTCAAGCTCTGGAAACACCATATATTTT. Encoded protein: CASSPQMSSSGNTIYF.